This TCR beta chain was identified during a study of HIV-infected children after antiretroviral therapy interruption. Treatment defined: PENTA 11 planned treatment interruption arm or continuous ART arm. This clonotype was seen ten or more times. Its specificity is unknown. RNA-based 3' RACE libraries used unique molecular identifiers. One entry per CDR3 protein results from TCRdb running MiXCR on the 3' RACE reads. The sample lists about 86,000 distinct CDR3 sequences; about 7% were seen once. V gave up 4 bases and J gave up 0 bases, with 4 bases separating them. CDR1 SQVTM and CDR2 ANQGSEA come from the germline V gene. The CDR3 length is 13 residues. Study-wide results and limits: After treatment interruption started, naive CD4+ CDR3 overlap across time points dropped. Naive CD4+ Gini coefficient rose by interruption end, suggesting clonal expansion.

The chain links TRBV29-1 to TRBJ2-6; D unresolved. The material was CD45RA+ CD4+ T cells from PBMCs, pooled from several time points, obtained from a donor given antiretroviral therapy, either interrupted or continuous. Noted subset: naive CD4+ CD45RA+ CD45RO- T cells. This clonotype originated in a pool of human donors with HIV. CDR3 region: CSVAGSGANVLTF. The CDR3 DNA reads TGCAGCGTTGCCGGCTCTGGGGCCAACGTCCTGACTTTC.